The T cell receptor beta chain under discussion was sequenced for a study of identical twins. This CDR3 region has 14 residues. From germline, CDR1 is ENHRY and CDR2 SYGVKD. Trimming shortened V by 4 bases and J by 8 bases, and 15 bases separated the two germline ends. About this clonotype itself: No antigen is known for it.

TCRdb fed the 5' RACE reads into MiXCR, producing one record per CDR3 protein. Of some 440,000 distinct CDR3 sequences in the sample, roughly 24% were seen once. General study results and limits: An excess of low generation probability was shown by twin-shared out-of-frame alpha sequences. The abundant beta clonotypes from cord blood had fewer insertions, and memory repertoires had none of this.

These data also featured in a second study, about T cells expressing NK-cell markers. That work contributes: Dominant NKG2C+ clonotypes were found to form about 1.0-7.0% of CD8+ T cells in over five donors. The leading position in the CD3+CD56-NKG2C+ fraction of several donors also went to these clonotypes.

This sequence joins TRBV10-3 and TRBJ1-5; tentatively, D is TRBD1 (5 bases). The sequencing input was CD4+ T cells sorted from blood. This TCR was sampled from a woman in her late teens or twenties in good health. In nucleotides, the CDR3 is TGTGCCATCAGTGCAGGGACCACTGCGGAGCCCCAGCATTTT. This gives the protein CAISAGTTAEPQHF.